The source of this T cell receptor (beta chain) is a study of blood T cell repertoires in COVID-19. About the research overall: The United States, Italy and Spain were the sources of the acute and convalescent COVID-19 samples. T cells, B-cell-depleted T cells, or PBMCs provided the cDNA or gDNA that served as material.

Authors' analysis steps: By means of reference gene primer amplification, nucleated cell counts were estimated. The protocol was immunoSEQ multiplex PCR, while the TCRdb copy is restricted to in-frame clones and leaves out a portion. V, J and clone size are taken as reported in that table, and D and trimming were inferred from the DNA itself. The repertoire holds roughly 64,000 clones, more than 55% seen once, with around half in the top ten. CDR3 size: 14 residues. Germline CDR1 reads MNHEY; CDR2 reads SVGAGI. Trimming at V came to 2 bases and at J to 11 bases, leaving 9 bases not matched to a gene. Clinical history reported by participants formed the basis on which cohorts were assigned. This clone was seen just once.

The V and J genes are TRBV6-5 and TRBJ1-1; 9 bases match TRBD1. Input material: PBMCs or T cells enriched from blood (not recorded which). This receptor was taken from a woman aged 55 to 70 who had been exposed to COVID-19. The CDR3 here is CASSYGAGTGTAFF. As DNA, the CDR3 is TGTGCCAGCAGTTACGGAGCCGGGACAGGGACCGCTTTCTTT.